This entry features one T cell receptor beta chain sequence. TCRdb's copy holds only in-frame clones and misses some; the assay was immunoSEQ multiplex PCR. The sample records some 300,000 clones, approximately 84% being singletons. The record originates from a study of blood T cell repertoires in COVID-19. Cohorts were assigned according to the clinical history that participants reported. Germline V gene sequence: CDR1 SQVTM, CDR2 ANQGSEA. Trimming left V 6 bases short and J 5 bases short, with 16 bases between. The CDR3 is made up of 14 amino acids. Sequenced material: PBMCs or T cells enriched from blood (not recorded which). This chain connects TRBV29-1 to TRBJ1-4; a weak D match, TRBD1 (6 bases). The clonotype was recovered from a man aged 25 to 40 who had recovered from COVID-19. The CDR3 nucleotides are TGCAGCGTCGGCACAGGGTTAGGGAATGAAAAACTGTTTTTT. Translation: CSVGTGLGNEKLFF. The whole variable domain, remainder taken from reference TRBV29-1 and TRBJ1-4, is SAVISQKPSRDICQRGTSLTIQCQVDSQVTMMFWYRQQPGQSLTLIATANQGSEATYESGFVIDKFPISRPNLTFSTLTVSNMSPEDSSIYLCSVGTGLGNEKLFFGSGTQLSVL.